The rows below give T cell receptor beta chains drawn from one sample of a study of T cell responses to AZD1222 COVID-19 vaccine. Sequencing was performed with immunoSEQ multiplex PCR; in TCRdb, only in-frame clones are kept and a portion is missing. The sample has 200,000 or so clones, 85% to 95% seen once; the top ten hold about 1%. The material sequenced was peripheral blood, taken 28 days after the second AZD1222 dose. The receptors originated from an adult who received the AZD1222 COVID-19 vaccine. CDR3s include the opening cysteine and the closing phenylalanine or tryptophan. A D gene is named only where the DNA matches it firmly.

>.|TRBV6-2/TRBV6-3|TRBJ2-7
TGTGCCAGCAGTTACTTGGTGTACGAGCAGTACTTC
CASSYLVYEQYF
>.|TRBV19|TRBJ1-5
TGTGCCAGTAGTATTTCCCAAGGGGGGAATCAGCCCCAGCATTTT
CASSISQGGNQPQHF
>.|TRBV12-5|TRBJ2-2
TGTGCTAGTGGTAGAGGACAGAACACCGGGGAGCTGTTTTTT
CASGRGQNTGELFF
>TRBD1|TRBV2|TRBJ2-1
TGTGCCAGCAGTGGCGTGGGACAGGGTAGGTTGGATGAGCAGTTCTTC
CASSGVGQGRLDEQFF
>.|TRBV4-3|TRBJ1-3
TGCGCCAGCAGCCAAGGTTTTGGGAGAGGAAACACCATATATTTT
CASSQGFGRGNTIYF
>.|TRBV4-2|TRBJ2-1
TGTGCCAGCAGCGACGAACGGGCCAATGAGCAGTTCTTC
CASSDERANEQFF
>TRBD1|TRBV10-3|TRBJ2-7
TGTGCCATCAGTGAGTCTCCAGGGGGCCGTGACGAGCAGTACTTT
CAISESPGGRDEQYF
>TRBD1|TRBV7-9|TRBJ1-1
TGTGCCAGCAGCATAGGGACAGCGGATTTCTTT
CASSIGTADFF
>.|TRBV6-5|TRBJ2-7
TGTGCCAGCAGGGACGGTAGCTCCTACGAGCAGTACTTC
CASRDGSSYEQYF
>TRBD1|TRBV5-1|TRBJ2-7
TGCGCCAGCAGGGGACAGTACGAGCAGTACTTC
CASRGQYEQYF
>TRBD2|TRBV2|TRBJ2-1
TGTGCCAGCAAGTTTAGCGGGGGGGCCAGTGAGCAGTTCTTC
CASKFSGGASEQFF
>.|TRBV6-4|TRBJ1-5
TGTGCCAGCAGTGAGACTGGGGGAGCGGGTCAGCCCCAGCATTTT
CASSETGGAGQPQHF
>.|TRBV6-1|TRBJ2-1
TGTGCCAGCAGAGAAAGGGGTCTGAGCTCCTACAATGAGCAGTTCTTC
CASRERGLSSYNEQFF
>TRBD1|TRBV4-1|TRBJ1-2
TGCGCCAGCAGCCAGGGGCAGGACAGGGGTTTTTATGGCGGCTACACCTTC
CASSQGQDRGFYGGYTF
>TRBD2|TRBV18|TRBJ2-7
TGTGCCAGCTCACACGGGGGGGCTGACGAGCAGTACTTC
CASSHGGADEQYF
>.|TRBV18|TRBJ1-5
TGTGCCAGCTCACCTGGACTGAATCAGCCCCAGCATTTT
CASSPGLNQPQHF
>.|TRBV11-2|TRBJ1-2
TGTGCCAGCAGCTTAAGCGGTCAGGGTGACGGCTACACCTTC
CASSLSGQGDGYTF